This T cell receptor beta chain was obtained from a study of Graves' ophthalmopathy and Graves' hyperthyroidism. Study information: By definition, stable hyperthyroidism involved no ophthalmopathy within 18 months of follow-up. Study conclusions and caveats: Ophthalmopathy cases were distinguished from stable hyperthyroidism by a 13-signature model, reaching around 88% sensitivity and roughly 81% specificity.

It was on clinical symptoms, serum thyroxine, TRAb, thyroid ultrasound and orbital computed tomography that diagnosis relied. The table lists this clonotype with a few counts. Antigen specificity is unknown. The CDR3 sequence is 13 residues long. Looked up from germline, CDR1 is MDHEN and CDR2 is SYDVKM. Trimming shortened V by 5 bases and J by 2 bases, and 7 bases separated the two germline ends. Amplified TCR beta CDR3 regions were obtained using RNA transcripts as template. HTBI primers primed a first-round RT-PCR, and a second-round multiplex PCR followed. One entry per CDR3 protein results from TCRdb running MiXCR on the multiplex PCR reads. Of over a million distinct CDR3 sequences listed, about 36% are singletons.

The chain combines TRBV28 with TRBJ1-3; D is possibly TRBD1 (5 bases). The sequencing sample was made of peripheral blood or thyroid tissue (not recorded which). This TCR was recovered from an adult man with Graves' hyperthyroidism. The CDR3 here is CASSGHPGNTIYF. CDR3 bases: TGTGCCAGCAGTGGACATCCTGGAAACACCATATATTTT.